Listed below are T cell receptor beta chains from one sample, sequenced in a study of blood T cell repertoires in COVID-19. Profiling relied on immunoSEQ multiplex PCR, and the TCRdb table lists in-frame clones only, not all of them. Counted here are about 210,000 clones, around 85% occurring once; the ten biggest clones make up about 0.91%. Input material: peripheral blood. Receptors originate from a man aged 55 to 69 with COVID-19, enrolled during active disease. CDR3s include the opening cysteine and the closing phenylalanine or tryptophan. A D gene is named only where the DNA matches it firmly. Rows may omit the clone size; those that give it use once, few, many or a size class.

TRBD1,.,TRBJ1-6,TRBV18,CASSLLRDRNSPLHF,TGTGCCAGCTCGCTTCTCCGGGACAGGAATTCACCCCTCCACTTT
.,.,TRBJ2-3,TRBV7-6,CASSLDGASTDTQYF,TGTGCCAGCAGCCTTGATGGAGCGAGCACAGATACGCAGTATTTT
TRBD2,.,TRBJ2-2,TRBV2,CASRVSGSSGELFF,TGTGCCAGCAGGGTTAGCGGGAGCTCCGGGGAGCTGTTTTTT
.,.,TRBJ1-4,TRBV11-2,CASSLGAGAEKLFF,TGTGCCAGCAGCTTAGGCGCAGGGGCTGAAAAACTGTTTTTT
.,once,TRBJ1-1,TRBV4-1,CASSQRAGWEAFF,TGCGCCAGCAGCCAGAGAGCGGGGTGGGAAGCTTTCTTT
TRBD1,.,TRBJ1-5,TRBV7-9,CASSSMLQGVLNQPQHF,TGTGCCAGCAGCTCGATGTTACAGGGGGTTCTGAATCAGCCCCAGCATTTT
.,few,TRBJ1-1,TRBV5-1,CASSLGEGTEAFF,TGCGCCAGCAGCTTGGGGGAGGGAACTGAAGCTTTCTTT
.,.,TRBJ1-4,TRBV6-5,CASSYSNGGGEKLFF,TGTGCCAGCAGTTACTCGAACGGGGGAGGGGAAAAACTGTTTTTT
TRBD1,.,TRBJ2-3,TRBV10-3,CAIAGGFTDTQYF,TGTGCCATCGCAGGGGGTTTCACAGATACGCAGTATTTT
.,.,TRBJ1-6,TRBV3-1/TRBV3-2,CASSQTSGYNSPLHF,TGTGCCAGCAGCCAAACTTCAGGGTACAATTCACCCCTCCACTTT
.,.,TRBJ1-4,TRBV6-5,CAIPIREKLFF,TGTGCCATTCCCATCAGGGAAAAACTGTTTTTT
.,.,TRBJ1-5,TRBV6-2/TRBV6-3,CASSYLAGDQPQHF,TGTGCCAGCAGTTACTTAGCCGGAGATCAGCCCCAGCATTTT
TRBD1,once,TRBJ2-1,TRBV2,CASSGTGYNEQFF,TGTGCCAGCAGCGGGACAGGCTACAATGAGCAGTTCTTC
.,.,TRBJ1-1,TRBV6-2/TRBV6-3,CASSPRGGMNTEAFF,TGTGCCAGCAGTCCACGGGGAGGAATGAACACTGAAGCTTTCTTT
TRBD1,.,TRBJ1-1,TRBV6-2/TRBV6-3,CASSGDRANTEAFF,TGTGCCAGCAGTGGGGACAGGGCGAACACTGAAGCTTTCTTT
.,.,TRBJ1-1,TRBV4-2,CASSPRGGTNTEAFF,TGTGCCAGCAGCCCCAGGGGCGGTACGAACACTGAAGCTTTCTTT
.,few,TRBJ2-7,TRBV4-1,CASSQERVSSYEQYF,TGCGCCAGCAGCCAAGAGCGGGTTTCCTCCTACGAGCAGTACTTC
TRBD1,.,TRBJ1-1,TRBV30,CAWSATGGFTEAFF,TGTGCCTGGAGTGCAACAGGGGGCTTCACTGAAGCTTTCTTT
TRBD1,.,TRBJ1-2,TRBV5-6,CASSPTGAYGYTF,TGTGCCAGCAGCCCGACAGGGGCCTATGGCTACACCTTC
.,.,TRBJ2-2,TRBV5-1,CASSLLSLNTGELFF,TGCGCCAGCAGCTTGCTCTCACTTAACACCGGGGAGCTGTTTTTT
.,few,TRBJ2-1,TRBV6-4,CASSVQADNEQFF,TGTGCCAGCAGTGTGCAAGCTGACAATGAGCAGTTCTTC
TRBD1,.,TRBJ1-5,TRBV30,CAWSRQGAEGNQPQHF,TGTGCCTGGAGCAGACAGGGGGCGGAAGGCAATCAGCCCCAGCATTTT
.,.,TRBJ1-6,TRBV30,CAWRGAPVYSPLHF,TGTGCCTGGAGGGGGGCTCCAGTTTATTCACCCCTCCACTTT
.,.,TRBJ1-1,TRBV7-2,CASSTLRGTEAFF,TGTGCCAGCAGTACCCTTCGCGGCACTGAAGCTTTCTTT
.,.,TRBJ2-5,TRBV5-1,CASSRRFQETQYF,TGCGCCAGCAGCCGCCGGTTCCAAGAGACCCAGTACTTC
.,few,TRBJ2-1,TRBV29-1,CSVKGANEQFF,TGCAGCGTTAAAGGGGCCAATGAGCAGTTCTTC
.,.,TRBJ1-1,TRBV5-1,CASSFTINSNTEAFF,TGCGCCAGCAGCTTCACAATAAATTCGAACACTGAAGCTTTCTTT
TRBD1,.,TRBJ1-1,TRBV5-6,CASSPGTETEAFF,TGTGCCAGCAGCCCCGGGACAGAAACTGAAGCTTTCTTT
TRBD1,.,TRBJ1-6,TRBV3-1/TRBV3-2,CASSQGRSGTALSPLHF,TGTGCCAGCAGCCAAGGTCGGTCCGGGACAGCGCTCTCACCCCTCCACTTT
.,.,TRBJ1-1,TRBV5-1,CASTLRAGMNTEAFF,TGCGCCAGCACCCTACGGGCGGGAATGAACACTGAAGCTTTCTTT
.,.,TRBJ2-1,TRBV15,CATSRDKNNEQFF,TGTGCCACCAGCAGAGATAAAAACAATGAGCAGTTCTTC
.,.,TRBJ1-5,TRBV24-1,CATRAQVGNQPQHF,TGTGCCACCAGGGCCCAGGTTGGCAATCAGCCCCAGCATTTT
.,.,TRBJ2-1,TRBV5-1,CASSLDGSFNEQFF,TGCGCCAGCAGCTTGGACGGTAGTTTCAATGAGCAGTTCTTC
.,.,TRBJ2-7,TRBV7-9,CASSLEVLGYEQYF,TGTGCCAGCAGCTTAGAAGTCCTCGGGTACGAGCAGTACTTC
.,.,TRBJ2-5,TRBV28,CASSPSPQTQYF,TGTGCCAGCAGTCCTAGTCCCCAGACCCAGTACTTC
.,.,TRBJ2-7,TRBV6-6,CASTQTGVGREQYF,TGTGCCAGTACCCAGACAGGGGTCGGGAGGGAGCAGTACTTC